Listed below are T cell receptor beta chains from one sample, sequenced in a study of cytomegalovirus exposure and HLA in healthy donors. The method was immunoSEQ multiplex PCR; TCRdb's version includes in-frame clones alone and lacks a portion of them. Here the sample spans some 200,000 clones, around 64% being singletons. What was sequenced was PBMCs. The receptors originated from a man aged 40-49 years in good health and CMV-seropositive. CDR3s include the opening cysteine and the closing phenylalanine or tryptophan.

CDR3 protein,J gene,V gene
CAMRRGTGNQPQHF,TRBJ1-5,TRBV7-2
CASSFSGGTTDTQYF,TRBJ2-3,TRBV7-9
CASSLVAGSTYNEQFF,TRBJ2-1,TRBV7-2
CASSLDGSGGADVSKNIQYF,TRBJ2-4,TRBV7-6
CATQGDRHEQYF,TRBJ2-7,TRBV10-1
CASSLTGNLTGELFF,TRBJ2-2,TRBV13
CASSPMGGGALGQFF,TRBJ2-1,TRBV19
CASGKQGTSGVNTEAFF,TRBJ1-1,TRBV12-5
CASSLYGQGGNTIYF,TRBJ1-3,TRBV28
CASSSDRYEQYF,TRBJ2-7,TRBV6-6
CASREDGIFGNGYTF,TRBJ1-2,TRBV6-6
CASSSVAGGRNEQFF,TRBJ2-1,TRBV5-4
CASSFQGQGDEQYF,TRBJ2-7,TRBV28
CASSMGGLQQETQYF,TRBJ2-5,TRBV19
CASSYEQVGNTEAFF,TRBJ1-1,TRBV6-6
CAISEVMGQGGNQPQHF,TRBJ1-5,TRBV10-3
CASRDRDTNTGELFF,TRBJ2-2,TRBV4-1
CSSSPGQGASYTF,TRBJ1-2,TRBV7-9
CASSIAMGLVNIQYF,TRBJ2-4,TRBV5-1
CASSLTFDRPPGNEQFF,TRBJ2-1,TRBV5-1
CASSVTAYYGYTF,TRBJ1-2,TRBV13
CASSSRGDQPQHF,TRBJ1-5,TRBV11-2
CASTGGIASETQYF,TRBJ2-5,TRBV7-2
CASSDQGPIGNEQYF,TRBJ2-7,TRBV6-1
CASSFDRVAGNTIYF,TRBJ1-3,TRBV9
CASSPGQGNYSPLHF,TRBJ1-6,TRBV5-1
CASSMQGIHTEAFF,TRBJ1-1,TRBV19
CASSLAGTTNEQFF,TRBJ2-1,TRBV5-1
CASSLPSGGKNIQYF,TRBJ2-4,TRBV6-5
CASSRLSIGTENSPLHF,TRBJ1-6,TRBV5-1
CSVETPGNIQYF,TRBJ2-4,TRBV29-1
CASKLAGVLSYEQYF,TRBJ2-7,TRBV6-4
CASSLGDSNTEAFF,TRBJ1-1,TRBV5-6
CASRSRTGGGEQFF,TRBJ2-1,TRBV2
CASSAEQGRPPLHF,TRBJ1-6,TRBV2
CASSLRGGEETQYF,TRBJ2-5,TRBV7-6
CASSQGRGLPSGNTISF,TRBJ1-3,TRBV14
CASRQQETQYF,TRBJ2-5,TRBV19
CASSVGDRVRF,TRBJ2-6,TRBV2
CASSLGPGGYTF,TRBJ1-2,TRBV7-9
CASSLGQGLGEQYF,TRBJ2-7,TRBV5-1
CASSLNRAGDYGYTF,TRBJ1-2,TRBV7-3
CASSFRQGSGNTIYF,TRBJ1-3,TRBV11-2
CASSLGGDIYNEQFF,TRBJ2-1,TRBV5-4
CASSPGQGTDTQYF,TRBJ2-3,TRBV28
CASSPGTDSNQPQHF,TRBJ1-5,TRBV6-1
CASSPMTAPVTDTQYF,TRBJ2-3,TRBV28
CASSENSGGLQETQYF,TRBJ2-5,TRBV6-1
CASSQGSGFSLNGYTF,TRBJ1-2,TRBV4-1
CASSPGTGRRYTF,TRBJ1-2,TRBV27
CASSSTSTDTQYF,TRBJ2-3,TRBV7-7
CASSVVDEGGPGEQYF,TRBJ2-7,TRBV9
CASSAGVAVGGYTF,TRBJ1-2,TRBV10-2
CASSLGLAVNEQFF,TRBJ2-1,TRBV5-1